Sequencing of this T cell receptor (beta chain) was carried out in a study of cytomegalovirus exposure and HLA in healthy donors. Germline loops: CDR1 SQVTM, CDR2 ANQGSEA. Trimming took 6 bases from V and 0 from J, leaving 5 bases between them. The CDR3 is made up of 11 amino acids. Data came from immunoSEQ multiplex PCR; TCRdb stores just in-frame clones and leaves some out. The sample has 100,000 to 120,000 clones, roughly 89% seen once. The chain joins TRBV29-1 to TRBJ1-1; D gene unclear. The sample consisted of PBMCs. This TCR derives from a woman aged 18-29 years in good health and CMV-seronegative. CDR3: CSVQMNTEAFF. The CDR3, as DNA: TGCAGCGTCCAGATGAACACTGAAGCTTTCTTT.